The clone carrying this T cell receptor beta chain was found a few times. Its specificity is unknown. The data were obtained in a study of T cells in Graves' hyperthyroidism and ophthalmopathy. TCR beta CDR3 regions were amplified from RNA transcripts. First-round RT-PCR of the TCR CDR3 relied on the HTBI primer set. TCRdb itself ran the multiplex PCR reads through MiXCR, one entry per CDR3 protein. This sample has about 420,000 distinct CDR3 sequences, with around 14% found just once. The authors deemed Graves' hyperthyroidism stable absent ophthalmopathy progression within 18 months. Fresh 10 ml peripheral blood yielded PBMCs. Deletions cut 4 bases from V and 1 base from J, with 18 bases between. The CDR3 runs to 17 residues. Study-wide results and caveats: Ophthalmopathy was separated from stable hyperthyroidism by a 13 V-J model.

This chain uses TRBV12-3 or TRBV12-4 with TRBJ2-3, with D possibly TRBD2 on 7 matching bases. Source material: blood. The sequence was obtained from a woman aged 18-29 years with Graves' hyperthyroidism. This CDR3 is CASSWADGGPGTDTQYF. CDR3 DNA: TGTGCCAGCAGTTGGGCCGACGGGGGGCCCGGCACAGATACGCAGTATTTT.